The 8 T cell receptor beta chains listed next were all sequenced from one sample in a study of cytomegalovirus exposure and HLA in healthy donors. 60 Vbeta and 13 Jbeta primers were used in PCR. Generated by immunoSEQ multiplex PCR, the TCRdb table keeps only in-frame clones and is missing some. The sample's table shows approximately 120,000 clones. Input material: PBMCs. Every receptor here comes from a woman aged 55-69 years in good health and CMV-seronegative.

Regarding this clone: Germline is not matched at one junction end, which may reflect a read error. The chain is built from TRBV7-7 and TRBJ1-3; D is undetermined. This CDR3 contains 15 residues. Looked up from germline, CDR1 is SSHAT and CDR2 is FNYEAQ (reference sequence). The CDR3 loop is CASSLGGNSGNTIYF. The CDR3 DNA reads TGTGCTAGCAGCTTAGGAGGGAACTCTGGAAACACCATATATTTT. The full variable domain, rest sourced from reference TRBV7-7 and TRBJ1-3, is GAGVSQSPRYKVTKRGQDVTLRCDPISSHATLYWYQQALGQGPEFLTYFNYEAQPDKSGLPSDRFSAERPEGSISTLTIQRTEQRDSAMYRCASSLGGNSGNTIYFGEGSWLTVV.

V usage is TRBV6-5 and J usage is TRBJ2-5; 9 bases line up with TRBD2. The J call may be faulty, since TRBJ2-7 better matches the DNA end. The CDR3 extends over 14 amino acids. Germline V lookup: CDR1 MNHEY, CDR2 SVGAGI. The CDR3 region is CASSSSGGLYEQYF. As DNA, the CDR3 is TGTGCCAGCAGTTCGAGCGGGGGGCTCTACGAGCAGTACTTC.

The chain employs TRBV5-5 and TRBJ2-7, with D possibly matching TRBD1 (6 bases). Germline values: CDR1 SGHKS, CDR2 YYEKEE (reference sequence). V lost 0 bases to trimming and J lost 4 bases, with 14 bases between them. The CDR3 covers 15 residues. The CDR3 nucleotides read TGTGCCAGCAGCTTGGAGGGACACTATTCATACGAGCAGTACTTC. This encodes CASSLEGHYSYEQYF.

The chain has TRBV6-1 and TRBJ2-7, with 12 bases fitting TRBD2. In germline, CDR1 is MNHNS, CDR2 SASEGT. Germline trimming cut 6 bases from V and 2 bases from J; bases unmatched to any gene: 2. This CDR3 spans 14 amino acids. The DNA of the CDR3 is TGTGCCAGCAGGGCTAGCGGGGGGGCCTACGAGCAGTACTTC. It translates to CASRASGGAYEQYF.

The rearrangement uses TRBV28 and TRBJ2-2; perhaps TRBD1 as D (6 bases). The CDR3 extends over 19 amino acids. V lost 5 bases, J lost 4 bases, and 26 bases lay in between. The germline V gene encodes CDR1 MDHEN and CDR2 SYDVKM. The CDR3 loop reads CASSPTTSNRVLGTGELFF. CDR3 nucleotides: TGTGCCAGCAGTCCCACAACCTCAAACAGGGTTTTAGGCACCGGGGAGCTGTTTTTT.

This chain joins TRBV6-1 and TRBJ2-2; D is ambiguous. CDR3 length: 11 amino acids. With 10 bases removed from V and 4 bases from J, the gap between germline ends came to 7 bases. Germline V lookup: CDR1 MNHNS, CDR2 SASEGT. The DNA for the CDR3 is TGTGCCAAAAACAGCACCGGGGAGCTGTTTTTT. Translated, it gives CAKNSTGELFF.

As DNA, the CDR3 is TGTGCCAGCAGCGTAGTAGGTCAGACTGAGAACACCATATATTTT. The encoded protein is CASSVVGQTENTIYF. The gene calls are TRBV9 and TRBJ1-3; D is unclear. The length of the CDR3 is 15 residues. The V gene's germline CDR1 is SGDLS and CDR2 YYNGEE. With 0 bases removed from V and 7 bases from J, the gap between germline ends came to 14 bases.

The rearrangement uses TRBV7-3 and TRBJ2-5; unclear D gene. CDR1 is SGHTA, CDR2 FQGTGA, per germline. The V end lost 1 base, the J end lost 2 bases, and 5 bases lay between the germline ends. The CDR3 extends over 13 amino acids. The CDR3 reads CASSLSRQETQYF. CDR3 DNA: TGTGCCAGCAGCTTAAGCAGGCAAGAGACCCAGTACTTC. Using reference TRBV7-3 and TRBJ2-5 for the parts outside the CDR3, the full variable domain is GAGVSQTPSNKVTEKGKYVELRCDPISGHTALYWYRQSLGQGPEFLIYFQGTGAADDSGLPNDRFFAVRPEGSVSTLKIQRTERGDSAVYLCASSLSRQETQYFGPGTRLLVL.